These T cell receptor beta chains were read from a single sample in a study of EBV T-cell therapy then PD-1 blockade in nasopharyngeal carcinoma. Their specific antigens are unknown. This table comes from immunoSEQ multiplex PCR, and its TCRdb copy is limited to in-frame clones, with some not included. This sample has approximately 15,000 clones, with 80% to 90% found just once. The sequences come from CD8+ T cells from blood, collected at day 105 from a patient whose treatment included autologous EBV-specific T cells and nivolumab. The receptors come from a man aged 35 to 55 with nasopharyngeal carcinoma. Each CDR3 is given with its conserved first and last residue. A D gene is named only where the DNA matches it firmly. Clone size is given for some rows only: seen once, a few or many times, or a class if the clone is expanded.

V gene	D gene	J gene	clone size	CDR3 protein	CDR3 DNA
TRBV27	NA	TRBJ2-7	NA	CASSWDGDEQYF	TGTGCCAGCAGCTGGGACGGGGACGAGCAGTACTTC
TRBV4-1	TRBD2	TRBJ2-7	NA	CASSQDFRLAGYEQYF	TGCGCCAGCAGCCAAGATTTCCGGCTAGCGGGCTACGAGCAGTACTTC
TRBV9	NA	TRBJ1-4	NA	CASSDDGTNEKLFF	TGTGCCAGCAGCGACGACGGTACTAATGAAAAACTGTTTTTT
TRBV10-3	NA	TRBJ1-6	NA	CAISDETPNSPLHF	TGTGCCATCAGTGACGAGACGCCTAATTCACCCCTCCACTTT
TRBV19	TRBD1	TRBJ2-7	NA	CASSIRRTGLLHEQYF	TGTGCCAGTAGTATACGACGGACAGGGTTGTTACACGAGCAGTACTTC
TRBV18	NA	TRBJ1-1	medium-sized	CASSLNPGAYASHNTEAFF	TGTGCCAGCTCACTCAACCCGGGGGCCTACGCCTCCCACAACACTGAAGCTTTCTTT
TRBV12-1	NA	TRBJ1-1	NA	CASSFLTSRSNTEAFF	TGTGCCAGCAGCTTCTTGACTTCTAGGTCGAACACTGAAGCTTTCTTT
TRBV4-1	NA	TRBJ1-3	NA	CASSQVLRGSGNTIYF	TGCGCCAGCAGCCAAGTATTGAGGGGTTCTGGAAACACCATATATTTT
TRBV9	NA	TRBJ2-7	NA	CASSAGGGDEQYF	TGTGCCAGCAGCGCAGGTGGAGGGGACGAGCAGTACTTC
TRBV2	NA	TRBJ2-7	NA	CASRALGGLYEQYF	TGTGCCAGCAGGGCCCTGGGGGGCCTGTACGAGCAGTACTTC
TRBV7-3	TRBD2	TRBJ2-1	NA	CASSLVASGGVNEQFF	TGTGCCAGCAGCTTAGTGGCCAGCGGGGGGGTCAATGAGCAGTTCTTC
TRBV14	NA	TRBJ2-5	NA	CASSSGQQETQYF	TGTGCCAGCAGTTCTGGACAGCAAGAGACCCAGTACTTC
TRBV2	TRBD1	TRBJ2-7	NA	CASHPGQGFSYEQYF	TGTGCCAGTCACCCGGGACAGGGGTTCTCCTACGAGCAGTACTTC
TRBV27	NA	TRBJ2-7	medium-sized	CASSPSGRGRVDEQYF	TGTGCCAGCAGTCCCAGTGGAAGGGGCAGGGTCGACGAGCAGTACTTC
TRBV4-3	NA	TRBJ2-2	NA	CASSQGRGEELFF	TGCGCCAGCAGCCAGGGCCGGGGCGAGGAGCTGTTTTTT
TRBV6-5	TRBD1	TRBJ1-6	NA	CASSYNGGQGNSPLHF	TGTGCCAGCAGTTACAACGGGGGACAGGGAAATTCACCCCTCCACTTT
TRBV28	NA	TRBJ1-2	NA	CASSLAPSGPEDYGYTF	TGTGCCAGCAGTTTAGCGCCGTCGGGGCCGGAGGACTATGGCTACACCTTC
TRBV6-4	TRBD2	TRBJ2-3	NA	CASSESGGSTDTQYF	TGTGCCAGCAGTGAGTCCGGGGGGAGCACAGATACGCAGTATTTT
TRBV4-3	NA	TRBJ2-3	once	CASSHRGGTDTQYF	TGCGCCAGCAGCCACAGGGGGGGCACAGATACGCAGTATTTT
TRBV5-4	NA	TRBJ1-1	NA	CASSLSVNTEAFF	TGTGCCAGCAGCTTAAGTGTTAACACTGAAGCTTTCTTT
TRBV4-1	TRBD1	TRBJ1-1	NA	CASSQRQGGDTEAFF	TGCGCCAGCAGCCAGAGGCAGGGGGGGGACACTGAAGCTTTCTTT
TRBV30	NA	TRBJ2-7	NA	CAWSHYEQYF	TGTGCCTGGAGCCACTACGAGCAGTACTTC
TRBV27	NA	TRBJ1-1	NA	CASSSPVGVVSF	TGTGCCAGCAGCTCGCCTGTCGGGGTCGTTTCTTTT